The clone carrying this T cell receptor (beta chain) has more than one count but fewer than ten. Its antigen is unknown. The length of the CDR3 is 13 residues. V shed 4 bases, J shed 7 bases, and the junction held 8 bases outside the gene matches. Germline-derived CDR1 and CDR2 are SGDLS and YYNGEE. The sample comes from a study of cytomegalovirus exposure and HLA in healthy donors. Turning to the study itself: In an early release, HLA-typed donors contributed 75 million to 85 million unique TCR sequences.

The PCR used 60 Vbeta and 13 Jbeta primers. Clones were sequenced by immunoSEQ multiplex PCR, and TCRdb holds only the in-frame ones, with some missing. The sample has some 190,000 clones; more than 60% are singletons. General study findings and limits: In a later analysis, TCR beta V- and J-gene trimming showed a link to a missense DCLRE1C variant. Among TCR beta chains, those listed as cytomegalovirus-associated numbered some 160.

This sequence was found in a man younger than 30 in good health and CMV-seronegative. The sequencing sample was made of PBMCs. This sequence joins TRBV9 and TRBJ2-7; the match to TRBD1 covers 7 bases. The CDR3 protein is CASSLSPTGEQYF. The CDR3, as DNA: TGTGCCAGCAGCCTATCCCCGACAGGGGAGCAGTACTTC.